This TCR beta chain was recovered during a study of T cell responses to AZD1222 COVID-19 vaccine. Regarding the study as a whole: At 160-218 and 743-854, vaccine-associated CD4 TCRs were dominant, and they spanned spike. In a largely white British group with more females than males, clonal diversity was possibly underestimated. Among spike-specific TCRs, nearly half reportedly target unmutated variant regions.

In the case of this clone: The antigen is undetermined.

Germline V CDR1 and CDR2: LNHDA, SQIVND (reference sequence). Trimming took off 1 base at V and 0 bases at J, with 6 bases between the two ends. CDR3 size: 14 residues. The protocol was immunoSEQ multiplex PCR, while the TCRdb copy is restricted to in-frame clones and leaves out a portion. Found here are more than 80,000 clones, 80% to 90% of them singletons; the top ten hold more than 2%. The source material was peripheral blood, sampled 28 days after the second AZD1222 dose. This receptor was taken from an adult who received the AZD1222 COVID-19 vaccine. The chain employs TRBV19 and TRBJ1-1; D unclear. The DNA of the CDR3 is TGTGCCAGTAGTATAGGCAGTATGAACACTGAAGCTTTCTTT. Amino acids: CASSIGSMNTEAFF.